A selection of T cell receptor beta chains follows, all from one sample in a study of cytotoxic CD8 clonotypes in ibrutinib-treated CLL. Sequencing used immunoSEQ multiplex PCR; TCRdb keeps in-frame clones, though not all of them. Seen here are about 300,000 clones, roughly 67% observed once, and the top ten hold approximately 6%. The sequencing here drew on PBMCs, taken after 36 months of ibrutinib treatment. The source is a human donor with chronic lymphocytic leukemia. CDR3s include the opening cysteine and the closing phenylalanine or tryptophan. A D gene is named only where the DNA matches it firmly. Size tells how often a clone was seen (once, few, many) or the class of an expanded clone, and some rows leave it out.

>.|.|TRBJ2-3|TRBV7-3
TGTGCCAGCAGCCACCGGGGGACAGTCGAGGGAGATACGCAGTATTTT
CASSHRGTVEGDTQYF
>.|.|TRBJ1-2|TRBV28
TGTGCCACAAGGGAGGGTGGCGCAGGGAATAACTATGGCTACACCTTC
CATREGGAGNNYGYTF
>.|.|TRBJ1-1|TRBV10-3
TGTGCCATCAAAGGTTGGAGTGAAGCTTTCTTT
CAIKGWSEAFF
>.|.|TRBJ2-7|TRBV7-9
TGTGCCAGCAGCTTTATAGGGGACGAGCAGTACTTC
CASSFIGDEQYF
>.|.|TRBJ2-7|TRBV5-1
TGCGCCAGCAGCTTGGGGGTGGCCGAGCAGTACTTC
CASSLGVAEQYF
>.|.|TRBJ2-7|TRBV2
TGTGCCAGCAGTGAGTTAGGAAGGGACTACGAGCAGTACTTC
CASSELGRDYEQYF
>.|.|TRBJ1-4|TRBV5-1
TGCGCCAGCAGCTTGGGACGGAATAATGAAAAACTGTTTTTT
CASSLGRNNEKLFF
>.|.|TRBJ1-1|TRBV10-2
TGCGCCAGCAGGGTTACTACAGGGCCGTTCGAAGCTTTCTTT
CASRVTTGPFEAFF
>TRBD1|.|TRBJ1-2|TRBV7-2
TGTGCCAGCAGCAAGACGACAGGGACCTATGGCTACACCTTC
CASSKTTGTYGYTF
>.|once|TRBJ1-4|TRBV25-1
TGTGCCAGCAGTGATGGCCGACAGTGGGGAGCAACTAATGAAAAACTGTTTTTT
CASSDGRQWGATNEKLFF
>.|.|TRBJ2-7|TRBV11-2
TGTGCCAGCAGCGTACAAAGCTCCTACGAGCAGTACTTC
CASSVQSSYEQYF
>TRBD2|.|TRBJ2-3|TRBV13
TGTGCCAGCAGCTTAGTCCACGGGGCTAGCGGGGGGCCCGACCGCACAGATACGCAGTATTTT
CASSLVHGASGGPDRTDTQYF
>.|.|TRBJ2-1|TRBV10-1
TGCGCCAGCAGTGTGGGAGTGGGGTACAATGAGCAGTTCTTC
CASSVGVGYNEQFF
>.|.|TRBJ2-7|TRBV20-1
TGCAGTGCTCATACAGGGTACGAGCAGTACTTC
CSAHTGYEQYF
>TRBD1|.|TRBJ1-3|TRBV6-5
TGTGCCAGCAGTTCACAGGGGGCTGGAAACACCATATATTTT
CASSSQGAGNTIYF
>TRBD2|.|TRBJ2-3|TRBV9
TGTGCCAGCAGCGACGAGCGGGGGGTCACAGATACGCAGTATTTT
CASSDERGVTDTQYF
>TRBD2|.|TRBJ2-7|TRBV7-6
TGTGCCAGCAGCTTATCCCACCCCGTGGGCGGGAGCTCCTACGAGCAGTACTTC
CASSLSHPVGGSSYEQYF
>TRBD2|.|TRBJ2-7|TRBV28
TGTGCCAGCACCTCGACTAGCGGGGAGTACGAGCAGTACTTC
CASTSTSGEYEQYF
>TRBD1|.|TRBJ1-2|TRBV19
TGTGCCAGTCGGACAGGGGAAGGCTACACCTTC
CASRTGEGYTF
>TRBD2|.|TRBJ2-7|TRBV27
TGTGCCAGCAGTCCTAGCGGGAGAGGATACGAGCAGTACTTC
CASSPSGRGYEQYF
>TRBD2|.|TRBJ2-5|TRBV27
TGTGCCAGCAGTTTACTAGCGGGGCTTCAAGAGACCCAGTACTTC
CASSLLAGLQETQYF
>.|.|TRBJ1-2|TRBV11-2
TGTGCCAGCAGCTTAAGTCAGGGCTATGGCTACACCTTC
CASSLSQGYGYTF
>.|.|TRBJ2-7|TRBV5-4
TGTGCCAGCAGCTTGGACCAGGGAAGCGAGAAGCAGTACTTC
CASSLDQGSEKQYF
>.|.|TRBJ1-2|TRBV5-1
TGCGCCAGCAGCTCGAGTACAGGGTTCTATGGCTACACCTTC
CASSSSTGFYGYTF
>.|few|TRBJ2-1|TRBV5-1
TGCGCCAGCAGCTTTACAGGGTACAATGAGCAGTTCTTC
CASSFTGYNEQFF
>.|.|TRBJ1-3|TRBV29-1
TGCAGCGTTGAGGCCAGGGGTGGAAACACCATATATTTT
CSVEARGGNTIYF
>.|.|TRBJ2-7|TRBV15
TGTGCCACCAGCAGAGATCCCCCGACATACTACGAGCAGTACTTC
CATSRDPPTYYEQYF
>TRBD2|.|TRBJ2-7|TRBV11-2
TGTGCCAGCAGCCCGACTAGCGGGAGGACCTACGAGCAGTACTTC
CASSPTSGRTYEQYF
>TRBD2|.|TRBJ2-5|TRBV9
TGTGCCAGCAGCGCAATACTAGCGGGAGAAGAGACCCAGTACTTC
CASSAILAGEETQYF
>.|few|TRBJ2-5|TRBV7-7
TGTGCCAGCAGCTTATCGGTCCGCCAAGAGACCCAGTACTTC
CASSLSVRQETQYF
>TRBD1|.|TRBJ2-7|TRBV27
TGTGCCAGCAGTTTGGGACAGACCTACGAGCAGTACTTC
CASSLGQTYEQYF
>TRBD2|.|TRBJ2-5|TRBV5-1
TGCGCCAGCAGCTTGGTTGCGGGGGTAGAGACCCAGTACTTC
CASSLVAGVETQYF
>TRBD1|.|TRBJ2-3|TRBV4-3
TGCGCCAGCAGCCAGCGACAGGGTTGGGATACGCAGTATTTT
CASSQRQGWDTQYF
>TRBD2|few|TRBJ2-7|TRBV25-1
TGTGCCAGCAGTGTGGGACTAACCCTTTCCTCCTACGAGCAGTACTTC
CASSVGLTLSSYEQYF
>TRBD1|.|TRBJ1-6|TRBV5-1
TGCGCCAGCAGCTCGGGACAGGGCAGGTCACCCCTCCACTTT
CASSSGQGRSPLHF
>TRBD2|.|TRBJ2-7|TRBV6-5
TGTGCCAGCAGTTACGCTAGCGGGAGCGGAGAGCAGTACTTC
CASSYASGSGEQYF
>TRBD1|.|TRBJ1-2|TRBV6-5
TGTGCCAGCAGAGGCAACCGAAGGGGGCCCTATGGCTACACCTTC
CASRGNRRGPYGYTF
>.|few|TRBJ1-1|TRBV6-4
TGTGCCAGCAGTGAGTCGGAGAACACTGAAGCTTTCTTT
CASSESENTEAFF
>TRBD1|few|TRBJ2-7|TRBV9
TGTGCCAGCAGCGCTCGGACAGGGACGGTCTACGAGCAGTACTTC
CASSARTGTVYEQYF